The T cell receptor (beta chain) under discussion was sequenced for a study of blood T cell repertoires in COVID-19. Study background: There were acute and convalescent COVID-19 samples, and they came from the United States, Italy and Spain. Sources were T cells, B-cell-depleted T cells, or PBMCs; the material itself was cDNA or gDNA.

Original methodology: Reference gene primer amplification gave estimated nucleated cell counts. Libraries were prepared by immunoSEQ multiplex PCR; TCRdb keeps only in-frame clonotypes and omits some of them. That table gives V, J and clone size, and the DNA gave D and trimming. The sample yields about 360,000 clones, more than 85% seen once. There are 17 residues in the CDR3. Germline trimming cut 6 bases from V and 4 bases from J; bases unmatched to any gene: 11. Germline assignment: CDR1 SGHRS and CDR2 YFSETQ. This receptor was obtained from a human donor in a cohort sampled during active COVID-19. Sequencing input: peripheral blood. The J gene is TRBJ2-1, the V gene TRBV5-1; 12 bases agree with TRBD2. Here the CDR3 reads CASTLSPGLAGYNEQFF. DNA of the CDR3: TGCGCCAGCACGCTTTCTCCGGGACTAGCGGGTTACAATGAGCAGTTCTTC.